These 23 T cell receptor beta chains were all obtained from the same sample, sequenced in a study of blood T cell repertoires in COVID-19. The protocol was immunoSEQ multiplex PCR, while the TCRdb copy is restricted to in-frame clones and leaves out a portion. The data show 85,000 to 110,000 clones, more than 70% seen once. Sequencing was carried out using peripheral blood. These receptors all come from an elderly woman in a cohort sampled during active COVID-19.

This rearrangement joins TRBV12-3 or TRBV12-4 to TRBJ1-1; a possible D gene is TRBD1 (6 bases). V gave up 2 bases and J gave up 5 bases, with 9 bases separating them. The CDR3 has 13 amino acids. The CDR3 nucleotides are TGTGCCAGCAGTTTAAGGGACAAGACTGAAGCTTTCTTT. Its protein product is CASSLRDKTEAFF.

V usage is TRBV15 and J usage is TRBJ2-5; D is perhaps TRBD1 (5 bases). Germline CDR1 LNHNV, CDR2 YYDKDF (reference sequence). The CDR3 covers 15 residues. V was shortened by 0 bases and J by 2 bases, with 10 bases between the two germline ends. CDR3 DNA sequence: TGTGCCACCAGCAGAGAGACAGCAACTCAAGAGACCCAGTACTTC. It encodes CATSRETATQETQYF.

This clone has a handful of counts. The genes are TRBV11-3 and TRBJ2-1; 10 positions agree with TRBD2. The CDR3 contains 13 residues. Germline trimming cut 4 bases from V and 10 bases from J; bases unmatched to any gene: 4. In germline, CDR1 is SGHNT, CDR2 YENEEA. As DNA, the CDR3 is TGTGCCAGCAGCTCCAGCGGGGGGGGCGAGCAGTTCTTC. This translates into CASSSSGGGEQFF.

This chain joins TRBV6-5 and TRBJ2-7; D perhaps matches TRBD1 (5 bases). The germline V gene encodes CDR1 MNHEY and CDR2 SVGAGI. The CDR3 totals 14 residues. V gave up 6 bases and J gave up 6 bases, with 18 bases separating them. The CDR3 DNA follows: TGTGCCAGCAGCGCCCTACAGGCAGCGAGCGAGCAGTACTTC. As protein: CASSALQAASEQYF.

The rearrangement joins TRBV10-1 to TRBJ2-2; 10 bases agree with TRBD2. CDR1 is WNHNN, CDR2 SYGVQD, per germline (reference sequence). CDR3 size: 15 residues. The J segment lost 4 bases and the V segment lost 6 bases, leaving 5 bases of the junction unmatched. The CDR3 sequence: CASRRVAGGTGELFF. CDR3 nucleotide sequence: TGCGCCAGCAGGAGAGTAGCGGGAGGCACCGGGGAGCTGTTTTTT.

The V call is TRBV28, the J call TRBJ2-7, with 8 bases identical to TRBD1. This CDR3 comprises 15 residues. V dropped 1 base and J dropped 4; count of bases not matched to a gene: 6. Germline CDR1 MDHEN, CDR2 SYDVKM. The CDR3 DNA sequence: TGTGCCAGCAGTTTATCGGCAGGGGGCGAGTACGAGCAGTACTTC. It is translated as CASSLSAGGEYEQYF.

This chain links TRBV12-3 or TRBV12-4 with TRBJ1-6; tentative D call: TRBD1 (5 bases). Trimming cost V 6 bases and J 12 bases, with 12 bases left between them. This CDR3 has 12 amino acids. The CDR3 loop is CASRPDSEPLHF. The CDR3 nucleotides read TGTGCCAGCAGGCCCGACAGTGAACCCCTCCACTTT.

The gene calls are TRBV19 and TRBJ1-4; D perhaps matches TRBD1 (5 bases). Germline V CDR1 and CDR2: LNHDA, SQIVND (reference sequence). CDR3 length: 13 amino acids. V lost 3 bases and J 7 bases, leaving 9 bases between the germline ends. DNA for the CDR3: TGTGCCAGTAGTATTGCGACAGCTGAAAAACTGTTTTTT. Amino acids: CASSIATAEKLFF.

The genes are TRBV15 and TRBJ1-5, with D hard to call. From germline, CDR1 is LNHNV and CDR2 YYDKDF (reference sequence). The CDR3 sequence is 13 residues long. V lost 5 bases and J 2 bases, leaving 7 bases between the germline ends. In nucleotides, the CDR3 is TGTGCCACCAGCTCGGTCGGCAATCAGCCCCAGCATTTT. Translation: CATSSVGNQPQHF.

This rearrangement joins TRBV3-1 (or the pseudogene TRBV3-2) to TRBJ2-7; 8 bases are a match to TRBD1. V lost 4 bases and J lost 2; bases outside the gene matches: 10. The CDR3 consists of 16 residues. Per germline, CDR1 LGHDT and CDR2 YNNKEL (reference sequence). The CDR3 protein is CASSPRTGPFAYEQYF. Here the CDR3 DNA reads TGTGCCAGCAGCCCGCGGACAGGGCCGTTTGCCTACGAGCAGTACTTC.

The chain employs TRBV30 and TRBJ1-1, with D tentatively TRBD1 (6 bases). CDR1 and CDR2 (germline): GTSNPN, SVGIG (reference sequence). The CDR3 runs 12 residues. Deletions cut 0 bases from V and 10 bases from J, with 12 bases between. The CDR3: CAWSVRGRGAFF. CDR3 coding DNA: TGTGCCTGGAGTGTACGAGGCAGGGGAGCTTTCTTT.

The chain couples TRBV5-1 to TRBJ2-7; the match to TRBD1 covers 8 bases. The trim removed 7 bases at V and 4 bases at J, leaving 4 bases unmatched. The length of the CDR3 is 12 residues. CDR1 and CDR2 from the germline V gene are SGHRS and YFSETQ. CDR3 sequence: CASGGTGYEQYF. In DNA, the CDR3 is TGCGCCAGCGGCGGGACAGGATACGAGCAGTACTTC.

This clone was recorded once. The chain employs TRBV19 and TRBJ1-5; D unresolved. The CDR3 totals 14 residues. Trimming pared 6 bases from V and 3 bases from J, leaving 12 bases between. Germline V CDR1 and CDR2: LNHDA, SQIVND (reference sequence). This CDR3 is CASSTTAPNQPQHF. DNA of the CDR3: TGTGCCAGTAGCACAACAGCCCCCAATCAGCCCCAGCATTTT.

V is TRBV6-5 and J is TRBJ2-3; D unresolved. The CDR3 contains 15 residues. CDR1 and CDR2 (germline): MNHEY, SVGAGI. V was cut by 0 bases and J by 8 bases, with 15 bases left in between. CDR3 bases: TGTGCCAGCAGTTACTCGAGGTCTTCGGCAACTACGCAGTATTTT. Amino acids: CASSYSRSSATTQYF.

The chain has TRBV5-1 and TRBJ2-7; D unresolved. CDR1 and CDR2 from the germline V gene are SGHRS and YFSETQ. The CDR3 contains 12 residues. V dropped 0 bases and J dropped 3 bases, with 4 bases sitting between them. For the CDR3, the DNA is TGCGCCAGCAGCTTGGACTACTACGAGCAGTACTTC. Its translation is CASSLDYYEQYF.

The chain is built from TRBV5-1 and TRBJ1-6; D gene ambiguous. Germline lookup yields CDR1 SGHRS and CDR2 YFSETQ. Trimming pared 4 bases from V and 5 bases from J, leaving 13 bases between. The CDR3 spans 15 residues. CDR3 coding DNA: TGCGCCAGCAGCCTCGAAGGGCGGGATAATTCACCCCTCCACTTT. Its protein product is CASSLEGRDNSPLHF. The whole variable domain, remainder taken from reference TRBV5-1 and TRBJ1-6, is KAGVTQTPRYLIKTRGQQVTLSCSPISGHRSVSWYQQTPGQGLQFLFEYFSETQRNKGNFPGRFSGRQFSNSRSEMNVSTLELGDSALYLCASSLEGRDNSPLHFGNGTRLTVT.

The chain recombines TRBV4-1 with TRBJ2-4, with 8 bases identical to TRBD2. Germline CDR1 is MGHRA and CDR2 is YSYEKL. The CDR3 totals 17 residues. The V segment lost 2 bases and the J segment 0 bases; nucleotides outside the gene matches: 6. Here the CDR3 DNA reads TGCGCCAGCAGCCAAACCGGGGGGGGTCTAGCCAAAAACATTCAGTACTTC. Translation gives CASSQTGGGLAKNIQYF.

The chain combines TRBV19 with TRBJ2-3; 9 nucleotides match TRBD1. Trimming at V came to 1 base and at J to 1 base, leaving 24 bases not matched to a gene. The CDR3 is 23 residues long. CDR1 and CDR2 (germline): LNHDA, SQIVND (reference sequence). The CDR3 sequence is CASSIVWRAQGTGSSLGTDTQYF. The CDR3 coding sequence is TGTGCCAGTAGTATAGTGTGGCGCGCCCAAGGGACAGGGAGTTCGTTAGGCACAGATACGCAGTATTTT.

This chain links TRBV5-8 with TRBJ2-5; TRBD2 aligns across 13 bases. The CDR3 length is 15 residues. The germline gives CDR1 SGHTS, CDR2 YDEGEE. Losses at the gene ends were 3 bases for V and 4 bases for J; bases not matched to a gene: 3. This chain's CDR3 is CASSSGTSGAETQYF. The CDR3 bases are TGTGCCAGCAGCTCTGGGACTAGCGGGGCAGAGACCCAGTACTTC.

V usage is TRBV10-3 and J usage is TRBJ1-2; no clear D gene. CDR1 ENHRY and CDR2 SYGVKD come from the germline V gene. V dropped 0 bases and J dropped 7 bases, with 18 bases sitting between them. The CDR3 has 16 amino acids. CDR3 region: CAISESTRRSESGYTF. In DNA, the CDR3 is TGTGCCATCAGTGAGTCGACTCGAAGGTCAGAATCTGGCTACACCTTC.

The V gene is TRBV6-5, the J gene TRBJ1-1; 11 positions match TRBD1. Germline CDR1 and CDR2: MNHEY and SVGAGI. The CDR3 is 15 residues long. V trimming: 6 bases; J trimming: 10 bases; junction bases outside the gene matches: 13. CDR3 DNA sequence: TGTGCCAGCAGGAATACGGGACAGGGGGTCGGGCGAGCTTTCTTT. It yields the protein CASRNTGQGVGRAFF.

This chain uses TRBV28 with TRBJ1-6; the D gene is possibly TRBD1 (6 bases). The CDR3 is 16 residues long. The germline gives CDR1 MDHEN, CDR2 SYDVKM. V lost 7 bases and J lost 3, with 16 bases in between. The CDR3 protein is CASTSDRTVYNSPLHF. CDR3 nucleotides: TGTGCCAGCACCTCCGACAGGACGGTCTATAATTCACCCCTCCACTTT. Looking up the rest from reference TRBV28 and TRBJ1-6 gives the full variable domain: DVKVTQSSRYLVKRTGEKVFLECVQDMDHENMFWYRQDPGLGLRLIYFSYDVKMKEKGDIPEGYSVSREKKERFSLILESASTNQTSMYLCASTSDRTVYNSPLHFGNGTRLTVT.

This rearrangement joins TRBV28 to TRBJ2-3, with 7 bases lining up with TRBD2. The length of the CDR3 is 15 residues. Germline V lookup: CDR1 MDHEN, CDR2 SYDVKM. The V and J ends lost 2 bases and 6 bases, in that order; junction bases with no gene match: 8. The DNA of the CDR3 is TGTGCCAGCAGTTTAGCGGGAGCTAAAAGGGATACGCAGTATTTT. Translating gives CASSLAGAKRDTQYF.